One and the same sample provided the 12 T cell receptor beta chains below, sequenced in a study of T cells in women clearing cervical HPV infection. The repertoire was sequenced with immunoSEQ multiplex PCR; TCRdb's copy has only in-frame clones and lacks some. In all, the sample yields tens of thousands of clones. Sequencing was carried out using blood buffy coat. These receptors were collected from a woman aged 18 to 75 with a cervical HPV16 infection that either progressed to CIN3+ or cleared (not recorded which).

Turning to this clone: Read data end 3 residues before the CDR3 end; the end is taken from the germline J gene. The V gene is TRBV19, the J gene TRBJ2-1; TRBD1 matches at 7 bases. The CDR3 covers 17 residues. J was trimmed by 1 base and V by 4 bases; bases with no gene match: 10. Germline V gene lookup returns CDR1 LNHDA and CDR2 SQIVND (reference sequence). This CDR3 reads CASSSVLPGGSYNEQFF. Incomplete CDR3 DNA: TGTGCCAGTAGTAGCGTCCTGCCAGGGGGTTCCTACAATGAG.

Concerning this clone: The sequence runs out 3 residues before the end of the CDR3; the remainder is reconstructed from the germline J gene. V gene TRBV29-1 combines with J gene TRBJ2-3; TRBD2 is a possible D gene (5 bases). Trimming cost V 4 bases and J 0 bases, with 8 bases left between them. From germline, CDR1 is SQVTM and CDR2 ANQGSEA. This CDR3 is 13 amino acids long. The CDR3 protein is CSVAQRSTDTQYF. CDR3 bases read: TGCAGCGTTGCGCAGCGGAGCACAGATACG.

On this clone itself: Sequencing ends 3 residues short of the CDR3 end; the germline J gene provides the rest. The chain couples TRBV27 to TRBJ1-1; 7 bases map to TRBD1. Germline-derived CDR1 and CDR2 are MNHEY and SMNVEV (reference sequence). The length of the CDR3 is 14 residues. After removal of 6 bases from V and 2 bases from J, the junction contained 6 bases not matched to a gene. Incomplete CDR3 DNA: TGTGCCAGCAGATGGACAGGACTCAACACTGAA. Translating gives CASRWTGLNTE. From start to end, the CDR3 is CASRWTGLNTEAFF.

As concerns this clone: The read terminates 3 residues before the CDR3 end, so the remaining end is supplied by the germline J gene. The chain carries TRBV5-6 and TRBJ1-2, with D possibly TRBD1 on 6 matching bases. The CDR3 runs to 14 residues. Trimming shortened V by 9 bases and J by 5 bases, and 20 bases separated the two germline ends. CDR1 is SGHDT, CDR2 YYEEEE, per germline. Partial CDR3 DNA: TGTGCCACCACACTTCAACAGGGTGGGTATGGC. This sequence encodes CATTLQQGGYG. The full CDR3 is CATTLQQGGYGYTF.

Notes on this clone: From the germline J gene comes the end of the CDR3, since the read stops 3 residues before it. This chain links TRBV12-3 or TRBV12-4 with TRBJ2-3, with 12 bases aligning to TRBD2. V trimming: 1 base; J trimming: 3 bases; junction bases outside the gene matches: 8. CDR3 length: 18 residues. Incomplete CDR3 DNA: TGTGCCAGCAGTTTAGGGCTAGCGGGGGGGTTCGAGACAGATACG. It specifies CASSLGLAGGFETDT. The full CDR3 protein is CASSLGLAGGFETDTQYF.

Comments on this clone: The read stops 3 residues short of the end of the CDR3; the missing end is completed from the germline J gene. The chain joins TRBV5-6 to TRBJ2-2, with TRBD2 matching over 7 bases. Germline V CDR1 and CDR2: SGHDT, YYEEEE. The CDR3 is 14 residues long. The sequenced CDR3 bases are TGTGCCAGCAGCGCTCGGGGGGTTAATGAAAAG. It specifies CASSARGVNEK. The entire CDR3 sequence reads CASSARGVNEKLFF. The variable domain in full, completed from reference TRBV5-6 and TRBJ2-2, reads DAGVTQSPTHLIKTRGQQVTLRCSPKSGHDTVSWYQQALGQGPQFIFQYYEEEERQRGNFPDRFSGHQFPNYSSELNVNALLLGDSALYLCASSARGVNEKLFFGEGSRLTVL.

Concerning this clone itself: The DNA ends 3 residues before the CDR3 does, and the rest of the CDR3 is filled in from the germline J gene. The V and J genes are TRBV20-1 and TRBJ1-5; the match to TRBD1 covers 11 bases. This CDR3 comprises 14 residues. Looked up from germline, CDR1 is DFQATT and CDR2 is SNEGSKA (reference sequence). Unmatched junction bases numbered 4, after V lost 6 bases and J lost 3 bases. The sequenced CDR3 bases are TGCAGTGCAGGGGACAGGGGGAACAATCAGCCC. Translation gives CSAGDRGNNQP. The whole CDR3 protein reads CSAGDRGNNQPQHF.

With regard to this clone: The read terminates 3 residues ahead of where the CDR3 ends, so the germline J gene completes it. This chain connects TRBV2 to TRBJ2-3, with 8 positions matching TRBD2. Looked up from germline, CDR1 is SNHLY and CDR2 is FYNNEI. This CDR3 has 16 residues. V trimming: 3 bases; J trimming: 3 bases; junction bases outside the gene matches: 8. The sequenced CDR3 bases are TGTGCCAGCAGTGACCCCCACCGGGGGGGGACAGATACG. Amino acid sequence: CASSDPHRGGTDT. The CDR3 as a whole reads CASSDPHRGGTDTQYF.

Details on this clone: The read is 3 residues too short to cover the CDR3 end, so that end is filled in from the germline J gene. J is TRBJ2-3 and V is TRBV19; D is possibly TRBD1 (5 bases). The CDR3 consists of 13 residues. CDR1 is LNHDA, CDR2 SQIVND, per germline (reference sequence). The CDR3 sequence: CASSIEGRSAQYF. The CDR3 DNA, read in part, is TGTGCCAGTAGTATAGAGGGGCGGTCGGCG.

Remarks on this clone: The sequence runs out 3 residues before the end of the CDR3; the remainder is reconstructed from the germline J gene. The J gene is TRBJ1-4, the V gene TRBV7-9; D is unresolved. This CDR3 is 15 amino acids long. V shed 7 bases and J shed 5 bases, with 17 bases lying between them. The germline V gene encodes CDR1 SEHNR and CDR2 FQNEAQ (reference sequence). CDR3 DNA (partial): TGTGCCAGCACCGAAGAGGGCCGATCAAATGAAAAA. Its protein product is CASTEEGRSNEK. The entire CDR3 sequence reads CASTEEGRSNEKLFF.

In regard to this clone: With the read ending 3 residues before the CDR3 end, the germline J gene is used to fill in that end. The chain joins TRBV20-1 to TRBJ2-7; D possibly corresponds to TRBD1 (6 bases). Germline V lookup: CDR1 DFQATT, CDR2 SNEGSKA (reference sequence). The CDR3 runs 15 residues. Trimming cost V 3 bases and J 3 bases, with 18 bases left between them. The CDR3 reads CSARGLGTRSYEQYF. The CDR3 bases that were read are TGCAGTGCTAGGGGTCTTGGGACACGGAGCTACGAG.

Note on this clone: The read is 3 residues too short to cover the CDR3 end, so that end is filled in from the germline J gene. The chain carries TRBV19 and TRBJ1-2; D is unresolved. The CDR3 has 14 amino acids. Germline CDR1 LNHDA, CDR2 SQIVND (reference sequence). The CDR3: CASSIAPGTYDYTF. The DNA read from the CDR3 is TGTGCCAGTAGTATAGCGCCAGGCACCTACGAC.